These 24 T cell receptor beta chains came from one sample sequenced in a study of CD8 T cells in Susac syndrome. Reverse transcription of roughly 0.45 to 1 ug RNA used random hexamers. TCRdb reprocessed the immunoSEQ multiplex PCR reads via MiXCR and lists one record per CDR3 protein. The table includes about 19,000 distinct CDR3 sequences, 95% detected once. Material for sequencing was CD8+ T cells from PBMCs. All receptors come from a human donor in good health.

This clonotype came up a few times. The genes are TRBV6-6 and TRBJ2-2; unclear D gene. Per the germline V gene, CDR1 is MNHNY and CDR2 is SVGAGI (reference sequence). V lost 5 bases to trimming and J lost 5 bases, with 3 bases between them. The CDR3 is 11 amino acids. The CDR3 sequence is CASSITGELFF. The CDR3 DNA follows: TGTGCCAGCAGTATTACCGGGGAGCTGTTTTTT.

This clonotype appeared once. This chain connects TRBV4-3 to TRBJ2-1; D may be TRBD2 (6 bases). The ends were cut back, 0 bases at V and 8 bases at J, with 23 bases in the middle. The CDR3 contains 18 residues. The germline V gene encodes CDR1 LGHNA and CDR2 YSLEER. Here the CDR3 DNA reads TGCGCCAGCAGCCAAGATCTACTTACCAAGGAGGGAGGCGATGAGCAGTTCTTC. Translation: CASSQDLLTKEGGDEQFF.

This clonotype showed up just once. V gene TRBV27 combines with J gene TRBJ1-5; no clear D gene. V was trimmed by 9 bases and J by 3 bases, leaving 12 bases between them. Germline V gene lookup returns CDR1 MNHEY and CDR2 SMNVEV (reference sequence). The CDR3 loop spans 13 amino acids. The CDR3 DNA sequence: TGTGCCAGGTCGATGGAGACCAATCAGCCCCAGCATTTT. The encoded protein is CARSMETNQPQHF.

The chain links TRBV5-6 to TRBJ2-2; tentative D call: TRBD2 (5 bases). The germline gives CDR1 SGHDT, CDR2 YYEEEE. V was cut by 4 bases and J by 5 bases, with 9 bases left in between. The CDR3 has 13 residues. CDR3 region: CASSQSGTGELFF. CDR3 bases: TGTGCCAGCAGCCAGAGCGGTACCGGGGAGCTGTTTTTT.

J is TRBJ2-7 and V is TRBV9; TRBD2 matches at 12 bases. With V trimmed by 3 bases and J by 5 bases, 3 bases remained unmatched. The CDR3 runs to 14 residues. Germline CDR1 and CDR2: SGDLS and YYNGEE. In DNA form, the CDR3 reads TGTGCCAGCAGCGCTAGCGGGAGGGTGGACGAGCAGTACTTC. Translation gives CASSASGRVDEQYF.

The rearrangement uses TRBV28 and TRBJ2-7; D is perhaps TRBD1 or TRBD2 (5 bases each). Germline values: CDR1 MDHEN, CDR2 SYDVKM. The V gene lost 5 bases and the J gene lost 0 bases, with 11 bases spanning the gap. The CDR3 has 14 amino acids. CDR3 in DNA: TGTGCCAGCAGTATCCGGGGCAGCTCCTACGAGCAGTACGTC. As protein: CASSIRGSSYEQYV.

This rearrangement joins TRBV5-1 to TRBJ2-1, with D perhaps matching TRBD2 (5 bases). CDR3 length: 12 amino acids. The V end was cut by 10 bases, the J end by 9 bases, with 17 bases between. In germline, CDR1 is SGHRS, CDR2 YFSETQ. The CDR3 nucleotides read TGCGCCCAGCGAGGGCAGTCTGGTGAGCAGTTCTTC. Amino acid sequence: CAQRGQSGEQFF.

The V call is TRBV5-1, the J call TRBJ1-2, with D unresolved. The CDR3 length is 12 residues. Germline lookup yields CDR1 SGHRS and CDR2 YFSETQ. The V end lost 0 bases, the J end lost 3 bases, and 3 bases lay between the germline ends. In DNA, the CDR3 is TGCGCCAGCAGCTTGGATTACTATGGCTACACCTTC. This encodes CASSLDYYGYTF.

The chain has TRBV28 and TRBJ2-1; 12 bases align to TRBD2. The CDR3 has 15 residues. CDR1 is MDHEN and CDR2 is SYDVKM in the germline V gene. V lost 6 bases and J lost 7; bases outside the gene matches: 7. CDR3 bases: TGTGCCAGCAGACGACTAGCGGGAGAGGGTAATGAGCAGTTCTTC. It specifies CASRRLAGEGNEQFF.

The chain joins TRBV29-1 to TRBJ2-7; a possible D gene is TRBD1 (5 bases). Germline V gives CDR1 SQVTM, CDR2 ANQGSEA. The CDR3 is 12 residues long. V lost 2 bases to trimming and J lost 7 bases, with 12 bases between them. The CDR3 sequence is CSVEQGGGEQYF. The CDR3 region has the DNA TGCAGCGTTGAACAGGGTGGTGGGGAGCAGTACTTC.

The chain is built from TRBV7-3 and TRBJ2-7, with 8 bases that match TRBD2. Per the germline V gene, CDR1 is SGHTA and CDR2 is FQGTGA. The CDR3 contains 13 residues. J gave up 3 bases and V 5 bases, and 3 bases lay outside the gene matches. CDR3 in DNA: TGTGCCAGCAGCCCCAGCGGGAGCTACGAGCAGTACTTC. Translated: CASSPSGSYEQYF.

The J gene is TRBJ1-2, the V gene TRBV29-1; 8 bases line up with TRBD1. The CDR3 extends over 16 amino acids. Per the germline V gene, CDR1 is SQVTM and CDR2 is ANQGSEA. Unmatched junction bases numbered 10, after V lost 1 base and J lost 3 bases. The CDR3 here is CSVEAYQGALDYGYTF. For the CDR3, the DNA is TGCAGCGTTGAAGCCTATCAGGGGGCTCTGGACTATGGCTACACCTTC.

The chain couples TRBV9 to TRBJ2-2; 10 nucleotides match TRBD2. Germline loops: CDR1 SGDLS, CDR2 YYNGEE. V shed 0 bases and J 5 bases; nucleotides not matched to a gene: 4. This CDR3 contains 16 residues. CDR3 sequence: CASSVEEREGTGELFF. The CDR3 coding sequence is TGTGCCAGCAGCGTAGAAGAGCGGGAGGGAACCGGGGAGCTGTTTTTT.

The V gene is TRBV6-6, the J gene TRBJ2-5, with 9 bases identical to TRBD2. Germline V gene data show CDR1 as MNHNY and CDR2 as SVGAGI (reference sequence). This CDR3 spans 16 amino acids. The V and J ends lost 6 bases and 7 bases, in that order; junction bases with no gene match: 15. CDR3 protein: CASSQLEAGGSGTQYF. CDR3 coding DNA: TGTGCCAGCAGCCAATTAGAGGCGGGAGGGTCAGGGACCCAGTACTTC.

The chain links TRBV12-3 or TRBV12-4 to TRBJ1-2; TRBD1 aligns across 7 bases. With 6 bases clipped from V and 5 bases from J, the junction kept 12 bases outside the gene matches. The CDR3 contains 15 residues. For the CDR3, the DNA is TGTGCCAGCAGACGACAGGGCGCAACCTTTTATGGCTACACCTTC. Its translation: CASRRQGATFYGYTF.

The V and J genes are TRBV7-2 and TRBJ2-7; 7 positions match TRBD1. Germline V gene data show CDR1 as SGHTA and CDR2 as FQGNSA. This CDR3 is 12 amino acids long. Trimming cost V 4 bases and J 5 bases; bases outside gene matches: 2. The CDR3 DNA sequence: TGTGCCAGCAGCTGGGGACAGAACGAGCAGTACTTC. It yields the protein CASSWGQNEQYF.

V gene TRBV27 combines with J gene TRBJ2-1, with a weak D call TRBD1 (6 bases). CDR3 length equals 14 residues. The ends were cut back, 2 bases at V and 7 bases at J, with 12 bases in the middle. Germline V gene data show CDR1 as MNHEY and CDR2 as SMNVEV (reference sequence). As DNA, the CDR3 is TGTGCCAGCAGTTTACAGGGGAACATGAATGAGCAGTTCTTC. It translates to CASSLQGNMNEQFF.

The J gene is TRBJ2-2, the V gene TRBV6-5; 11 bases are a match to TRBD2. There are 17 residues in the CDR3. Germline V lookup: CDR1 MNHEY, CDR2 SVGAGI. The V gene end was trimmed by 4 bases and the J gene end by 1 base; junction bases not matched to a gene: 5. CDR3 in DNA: TGTGCCAGCAGTTCCCTCGGGACTAGCGGGAACACCGGGGAGCTGTTTTTT. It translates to CASSSLGTSGNTGELFF.

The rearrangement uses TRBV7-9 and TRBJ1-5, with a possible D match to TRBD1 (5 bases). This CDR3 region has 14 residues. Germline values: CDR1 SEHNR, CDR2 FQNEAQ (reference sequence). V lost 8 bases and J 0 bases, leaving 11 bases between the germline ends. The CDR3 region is CASSDRASNQPQHF. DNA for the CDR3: TGTGCCAGCTCCGACAGAGCTAGCAATCAGCCCCAGCATTTT.

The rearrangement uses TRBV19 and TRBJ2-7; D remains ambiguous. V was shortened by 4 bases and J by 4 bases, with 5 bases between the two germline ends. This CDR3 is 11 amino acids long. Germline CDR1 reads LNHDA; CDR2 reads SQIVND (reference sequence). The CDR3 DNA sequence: TGTGCCAGTAGTAACGGTTACGAGCAGTACGTC. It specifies CASSNGYEQYV.

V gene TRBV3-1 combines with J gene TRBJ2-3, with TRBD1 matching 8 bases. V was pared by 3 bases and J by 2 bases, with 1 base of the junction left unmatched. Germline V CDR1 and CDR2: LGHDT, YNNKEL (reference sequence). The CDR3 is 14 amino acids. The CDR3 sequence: CASSQDRATDTQYF. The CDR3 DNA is TGTGCCAGCAGCCAGGACAGGGCCACAGATACGCAGTATTTT.

CDR3 in amino acids: CASSSTDSNQPQHF. CDR3 sequence (DNA): TGTGCCAGCAGCTCGACGGATAGCAATCAGCCCCAGCATTTT. The gene calls are TRBV7-9 and TRBJ1-5; D is undetermined. Deletions cut 4 bases from V and 0 bases from J, with 7 bases between. The CDR3 sequence is 14 residues long. Germline V gene data show CDR1 as SEHNR and CDR2 as FQNEAQ (reference sequence). Variable domain in full (rest from reference TRBV7-9 and TRBJ1-5): DTGVSQNPRHKITKRGQNVTFRCDPISEHNRLYWYRQTLGQGPEFLTYFQNEAQLEKSRLLSDRFSAERPKGSFSTLEIQRTEQGDSAMYLCASSSTDSNQPQHFGDGTRLSIL.

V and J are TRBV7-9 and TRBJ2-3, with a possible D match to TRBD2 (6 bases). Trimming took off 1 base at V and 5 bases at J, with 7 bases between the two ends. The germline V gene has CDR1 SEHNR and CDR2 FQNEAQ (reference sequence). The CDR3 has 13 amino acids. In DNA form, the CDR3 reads TGTGCCAGCAGCTTAGGGGGACTAGATACGCAGTATTTT. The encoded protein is CASSLGGLDTQYF.

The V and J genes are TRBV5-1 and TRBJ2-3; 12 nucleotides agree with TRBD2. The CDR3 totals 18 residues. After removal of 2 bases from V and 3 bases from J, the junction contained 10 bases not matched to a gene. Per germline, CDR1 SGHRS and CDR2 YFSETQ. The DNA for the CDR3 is TGCGCCAGCAGCTTAGATGACGTGCTAGCGGGAGGGACAGATACGCAGTATTTT. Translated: CASSLDDVLAGGTDTQYF.